The clone carrying this T cell receptor (beta chain) has only one observation. This CDR3 is 17 amino acids long. The V and J ends lost 0 bases and 7 bases, in that order; junction bases with no gene match: 8. Germline V gene sequence: CDR1 SGHNT, CDR2 YYREEE (reference sequence). This sample stems from a study of blood T cell repertoires in COVID-19. Overall study context: The study drew acute and convalescent COVID-19 samples from the United States, Italy and Spain. Sample material is recorded as cDNA or gDNA derived from T cells, B-cell-depleted T cells, or PBMCs.

The protocol was immunoSEQ multiplex PCR, while the TCRdb copy is restricted to in-frame clones and leaves out a portion. In the table there are roughly 340,000 clones, approximately 87% of which are singletons. Cohorts were based on clinical histories the participants reported. The source of this sequence is a man aged 40-55 years in a cohort exposed to, infected with or recovered from COVID-19 (not recorded which). The chain carries TRBV5-4 and TRBJ2-1, with TRBD2 matching over 12 bases. Sequencing used PBMCs or T cells enriched from blood (not recorded which). Written as DNA, the CDR3 is TGTGCCAGCAGCTTGGGCCAACGGACTAGCGGGATTAATGAGCAGTTCTTC. It is translated as CASSLGQRTSGINEQFF.